Sequencing of this TCR beta chain was carried out in a study of monozygotic twins with inflammatory bowel disease. Study conclusions and caveats: Twin pairs that were concordant did not differ from discordant pairs in repertoire similarity, possibly from limited power. Heterogeneous immunosuppressive treatment regimens may have introduced variability into patient repertoires.

Using the 5' RACE reads, TCRdb records one entry per CDR3 protein without DNA. The sample's table shows about 300,000 distinct CDR3 sequences. Points on this clonotype: The antigen is not known.

Germline V gene data show CDR1 as MDHEN and CDR2 as SYDVKM. CDR3 length: 14 residues. The chain employs TRBV28 and TRBJ2-7. The clonotype was recovered from a human donor with ulcerative colitis or Crohn's disease, or a healthy co-twin of an affected twin (not recorded which). Sequenced sample: blood. The CDR3 protein is CASSLWGESYEQYF. Filled out from reference TRBV28 and TRBJ2-7, the complete variable domain reads DVKVTQSSRYLVKRTGEKVFLECVQDMDHENMFWYRQDPGLGLRLIYFSYDVKMKEKGDIPEGYSVSREKKERFSLILESASTNQTSMYLCASSLWGESYEQYFGPGTRLTVT.